The next 5 T cell receptor beta chains were all read from a single sample in a study of brain T cells in children with intractable seizures. Time point described: blood from clinic visit 5 months post-surgery; TSC patient then seizure free. Only in-frame clones appear in the TCRdb table, and some are missing; sequencing was by immunoSEQ multiplex PCR. The data contain 300,000 to 400,000 clones, approximately 93% of them singletons. The sample consisted of peripheral blood, taken 5 to 6 months after surgery. These receptors were collected from a boy under two years old with tuberous sclerosis and intractable seizures.

This chain uses TRBV7-8 with TRBJ2-7; D unresolved. The length of the CDR3 is 16 residues. Deletions cut 0 bases from V and 2 bases from J, with 14 bases between. Germline V lookup: CDR1 SGHVS, CDR2 FQNEAQ. The CDR3 protein is CASSLAGSAFAYEQYF. In nucleotides, the CDR3 is TGTGCCAGCAGCTTAGCGGGTTCGGCTTTCGCCTACGAGCAGTACTTC.

The chain employs TRBV29-1 and TRBJ2-1; 10 positions agree with TRBD2. The CDR3 sequence is 14 residues long. Trimming cost V 6 bases and J 4 bases; bases outside gene matches: 6. The germline V gene encodes CDR1 SQVTM and CDR2 ANQGSEA. The CDR3 nucleotides read TGCAGCGTCGTACTAGCGGGAATGTACAATGAGCAGTTCTTC. As protein: CSVVLAGMYNEQFF.

The chain uses TRBV6-7 and TRBJ2-7; 9 nucleotides align to TRBD1. TRBV6-7 is an ORF, with its function uncertain. This CDR3 region has 14 residues. V shed 6 bases, J shed 3 bases, and the junction held 6 bases outside the gene matches. CDR3 sequence reads: CASSADRGVYEQYF. The CDR3 nucleotides are TGTGCCAGCAGCGCCGACAGGGGGGTCTACGAGCAGTACTTC.

The chain is built from TRBV10-3 and TRBJ1-4, with unresolved D. Germline V gives CDR1 ENHRY, CDR2 SYGVKD. Trimming took 0 bases from V and 4 from J, leaving 12 bases between them. The CDR3 totals 16 residues. CDR3 bases: TGTGCCATCAGTGAGTCTGCGGGGAGAGGTAATGAAAAACTGTTTTTT. Amino acids: CAISESAGRGNEKLFF.

The J gene is TRBJ1-2, the V gene TRBV28, with unresolved D. The V gene's germline CDR1 is MDHEN and CDR2 SYDVKM. CDR3 length equals 11 residues. V was trimmed by 2 bases and J by 8 bases, leaving 6 bases between them. CDR3 sequence reads: CASSLGVGYTF. CDR3 nucleotide sequence: TGTGCCAGCAGTTTAGGAGTCGGCTACACCTTC.